This T cell receptor (beta chain) was documented in a study of blood T cell repertoires in COVID-19. In the study overall: The origin of the acute and convalescent COVID-19 samples was the United States, Italy and Spain. The cDNA or gDNA used as material had been derived from T cells, B-cell-depleted T cells, or PBMCs.

This CDR3 contains 13 residues. CDR1 is SGHDT and CDR2 is YYEEEE in the germline V gene. V was clipped by 0 bases and J by 7 bases; unmatched bases: 4. The authors' processing: The assay estimated nucleated cells by amplifying reference gene primers. Libraries were prepared by immunoSEQ multiplex PCR; TCRdb keeps only in-frame clonotypes and omits some of them. Clonal size and the V and J genes are those of that table, whereas D and trimming came from the DNA. The profile shows 310,000 or so clones, roughly 82% of them singletons. This clone was observed a single time. This clonotype was sampled from a woman in her forties or fifties with acute or convalescent COVID-19. This chain connects TRBV5-6 to TRBJ2-7; TRBD1 matches at 7 bases. Material: peripheral blood. The CDR3 DNA reads as TGTGCCAGCAGCTTGGAGGCAGGGGGTGAGCAGTACTTC. Protein product: CASSLEAGGEQYF.